The source of this TCR beta chain is a study of CXCR3-negative and CXCR3-positive naive CD8 T cells. The study's findings and limits: TRBV-TRBJ usage was alike in naive CXCR3-negative and CXCR3-positive cells but differed in memory cells. Relative to CXCR3-negative naive cells, CXCR3-positive naive cells had more hydrophobic TRB CDR3s. Memory CD8+ cells showed much lower diversity, while both naive subsets displayed comparably high diversity.

Remarks on this clonotype: As yet, its antigen is unknown.

Each TRB cDNA library was prepared by 5' RACE (with UMI labels). TCRdb reprocessed the 5' RACE reads; each CDR3 protein has one entry and no DNA is given. The sample table includes tens of thousands of distinct CDR3 sequences. The CDR3 length is 15 residues. Looked up from germline, CDR1 is SGHRS and CDR2 is YFSETQ. CD45RO-CCR7+CD27+CD95- cells counted as naive CD8+ T cells. This sequence joins TRBV5-1 and TRBJ2-3; TCRdb calls TRBD2, which cannot be checked without DNA. The sample consisted of naive CXCR3- CD8+ T cells from blood. Regarding subset: CD45RO-CCR7+CD27+CD95- naive CD8+ T cells lacking CXCR3 (TNR3-). This receptor was taken from a human donor in good health. Some clones in this sample may be carry-over from other donors' samples. CDR3 in amino acids: CASSLREVLPDTQYF.